This T cell receptor beta chain was sequenced during a study of blood T cell repertoires in COVID-19. Libraries were prepared by immunoSEQ multiplex PCR; TCRdb keeps only in-frame clonotypes and omits some of them. The table has approximately 110,000 clones, approximately 80% seen once. Trimming cost V 4 bases and J 10 bases; bases outside gene matches: 13. Germline-derived CDR1 and CDR2 are GTSNPN and SVGIG (reference sequence). This CDR3 contains 15 residues. The clonotype originates from a man between 65 and 85 years old with active or convalescent COVID-19. The chain combines TRBV30 with TRBJ1-6; 7 nucleotides line up with TRBD1. The sequencing sample was made of peripheral blood. CDR3 bases: TGTGCCTGGACCGTACGGGGGACAGAGGGATCACCCCTCCACTTT. Amino acid sequence: CAWTVRGTEGSPLHF.